This record looks at one T cell receptor (beta chain) sequence and its context. Its cognate antigen is unknown. Sample time point: pre-sensitization, week 0. Described treatment: therapeutic diphenylcyclopropenone sensitization with weekly scalp DPC. This CDR3 contains 17 residues. J gave up 0 bases and V 6 bases, and 7 bases lay outside the gene matches. CDR1 and CDR2 (germline): SGHTA, FQGTGA. The data were obtained in a study of human T cells and chemical hapten exposure. Study findings and constraints: There were significantly more large CDR3 similarity clusters among expanded TCRs than among controls. DPC sensitization left the count of TCRs above 1 in 1000 unchanged.

Original processing notes: Per sample, the median was around 100,000 TCRs, with values from 23,224 to 690,600. TCRdb processed the RACE reads anew with MiXCR; each CDR3 protein has one entry. TCRdb, not the original authors, processed these V and J calls. This repertoire shows 300,000 to 450,000 distinct CDR3 sequences, around 5% found once; its top ten account for about 8.2%. Sample: whole blood, taken in connection with sensitization to the hapten diphenylcyclopropenone (DPC). This TCR was sampled from a woman between 18 and 29 years old with alopecia areata. Some clones in this sample may be carry-over from other donors' samples. V gene TRBV7-3 combines with J gene TRBJ2-3; TRBD2 aligns across 12 bases. The CDR3 loop reads CASSRTSGGMSTDTQYF. Written as DNA, the CDR3 is TGTGCCAGCAGTCGAACTAGCGGGGGGATGAGCACAGATACGCAGTATTTT.